The following is a T cell receptor beta chain sequence with its context. Its antigen is still unknown. This sample stems from a study of T cells in Graves' hyperthyroidism and ophthalmopathy. Study-level information: Initial diagnosis, before any treatment, was when peripheral blood was collected. The study's findings and limits: Most thyroid clonotypes with frequency above 0.001 were detected in blood.

Amplification of TCR beta CDR3 regions was performed using RNA transcripts as template. RT-PCR in the first round (using the HTBI primer set) targeted the TCR CDR3. TCRdb reanalysed the multiplex PCR reads using MiXCR and keeps one entry per CDR3 protein. The sample consists of under 650,000 distinct CDR3 sequences, 15% to 20% of them appearing once. Patients aged 18 to 65 had newly diagnosed hyperthyroidism that had lasted under 2 months. This clonotype was obtained from a woman in her thirties with Graves' hyperthyroidism. What was sequenced was blood.

The CDR3, as DNA: TGCAGTGCTGACCGACTACCGGGACTAGCGGGAGGATACGAGCAGTACTTC. Its protein is CSADRLPGLAGGYEQYF. The chain uses TRBV20-1 and TRBJ2-7; 15 bases are a match to TRBD2. The CDR3 consists of 17 residues. Germline-derived CDR1 and CDR2 are DFQATT and SNEGSKA (reference sequence). V lost 5 bases and J lost 4; bases outside the gene matches: 12.